This TCR beta chain was profiled in a study of shared clonotypes between healthy human individuals. The table lists this clone with a count of one. Other nucleotide sequences from this sample produce the same CDR3. CDR3 length: 13 amino acids. Looked up from germline, CDR1 is KGHSH and CDR2 is LQKENI. The germline V and J ends were trimmed by 2 bases and 4 bases, with 6 bases remaining between them. Using immunoSEQ multiplex PCR, the repertoire was profiled, and TCRdb retains in-frame clones only, with some absent. The sample has fewer than 3 million clones, about 90% seen once. The sample was naive CD4+ T cells from PBMCs. The subset: CD45RA+ positively selected. The V and J genes are TRBV18 and TRBJ1-3; tentative D call: TRBD1 (6 bases). The TCR was taken from a man between 18 and 35 years old in good health. Some clones in this sample may be carry-over from other donors' samples. CDR3 loop: CASSPDRGNTIYF. CDR3 sequence (DNA): TGTGCCAGCTCACCAGACAGGGGAAACACCATATATTTT.